This T cell receptor beta chain was recovered during a study of graft-versus-host responses after intestinal transplantation. Note on this clone: What it binds is unknown.

Only in-frame clones appear in the TCRdb table, and some are missing; sequencing was by immunoSEQ multiplex PCR. This sample has about 86,000 clones, with 83% found just once. This CDR3 has 17 residues. Trimming took 2 bases from V and 0 from J, leaving 16 bases between them. Germline lookup yields CDR1 MGHRA and CDR2 YSYEKL. The specimen comprised unstimulated CD8+ T cells sorted from spleen or lymph node cells, sampled before intestinal transplant. The chain links TRBV4-1 to TRBJ1-1; a possible D gene is TRBD1 (6 bases). The source of this sequence is a human donor who received an intestinal transplant. This CDR3 reads CASSQTLRGGVNTEAFF. The CDR3 bases are TGCGCCAGCAGCCAAACCCTGCGGGGGGGCGTGAACACTGAAGCTTTCTTT.